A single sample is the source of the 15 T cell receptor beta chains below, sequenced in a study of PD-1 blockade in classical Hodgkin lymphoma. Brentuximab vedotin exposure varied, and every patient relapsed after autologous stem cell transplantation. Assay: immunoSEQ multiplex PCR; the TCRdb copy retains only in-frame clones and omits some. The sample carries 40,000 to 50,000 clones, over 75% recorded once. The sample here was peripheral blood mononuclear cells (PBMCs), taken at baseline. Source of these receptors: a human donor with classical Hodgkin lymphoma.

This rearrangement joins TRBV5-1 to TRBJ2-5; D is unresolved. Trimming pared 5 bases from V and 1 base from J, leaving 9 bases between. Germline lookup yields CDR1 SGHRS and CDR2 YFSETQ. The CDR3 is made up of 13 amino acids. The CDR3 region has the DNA TGCGCCAGCAGTAGTCGGATCCAAGAGACCCAGTACTTC. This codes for CASSSRIQETQYF.

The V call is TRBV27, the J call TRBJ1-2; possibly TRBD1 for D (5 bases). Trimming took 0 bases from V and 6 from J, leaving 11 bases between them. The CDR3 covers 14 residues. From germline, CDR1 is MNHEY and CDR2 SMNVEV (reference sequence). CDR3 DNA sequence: TGTGCCAGCAGTTTATCCCCGGGGGGGGATGGCTACACCTTC. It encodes CASSLSPGGDGYTF.

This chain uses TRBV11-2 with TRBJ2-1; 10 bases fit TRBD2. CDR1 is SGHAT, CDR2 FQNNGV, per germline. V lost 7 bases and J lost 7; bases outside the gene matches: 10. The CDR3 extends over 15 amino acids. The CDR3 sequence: CASTLSGGALNEQFF. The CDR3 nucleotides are TGTGCCAGCACCCTAAGCGGGGGGGCCCTTAATGAGCAGTTCTTC.

The chain's CDR3 is CASSEGSSLYGYTF. The CDR3 DNA sequence: TGTGCCAGCAGTGAAGGAAGCAGCCTCTATGGCTACACCTTC. The chain employs TRBV6-1 and TRBJ1-2; D is undetermined. Trimming pared 1 base from V and 4 bases from J, leaving 10 bases between. Germline CDR1 is MNHNS and CDR2 is SASEGT. This CDR3 is 14 amino acids long.

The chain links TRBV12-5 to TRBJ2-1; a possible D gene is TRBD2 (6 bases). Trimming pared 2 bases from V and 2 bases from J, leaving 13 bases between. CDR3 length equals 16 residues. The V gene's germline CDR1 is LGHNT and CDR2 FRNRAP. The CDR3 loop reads CASGLLRGGTYNEQFF. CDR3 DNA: TGTGCTAGTGGTTTGTTGCGGGGCGGCACCTACAATGAGCAGTTCTTC. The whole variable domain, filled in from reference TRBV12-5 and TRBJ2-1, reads DARVTQTPRHKVTEMGQEVTMRCQPILGHNTVFWYRQTMMQGLELLAYFRNRAPLDDSGMPKDRFSAEMPDATLATLKIQPSEPRDSAVYFCASGLLRGGTYNEQFFGPGTRLTVL.

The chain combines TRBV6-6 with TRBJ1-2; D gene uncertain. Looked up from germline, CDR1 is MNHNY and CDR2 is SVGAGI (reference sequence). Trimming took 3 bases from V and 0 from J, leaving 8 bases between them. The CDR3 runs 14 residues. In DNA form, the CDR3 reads TGTGCCAGCAGTTATGGCAGTGCTAACTATGGCTACACCTTC. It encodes CASSYGSANYGYTF.

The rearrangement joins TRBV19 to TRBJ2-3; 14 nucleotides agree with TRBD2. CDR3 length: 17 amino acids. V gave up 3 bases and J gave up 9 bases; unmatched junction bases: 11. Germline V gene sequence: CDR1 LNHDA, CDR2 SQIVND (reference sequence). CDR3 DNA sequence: TGTGCCAGTAGTATTGGGACTAGCGGGGGCCGACAGAGGACGCAGTATTTT. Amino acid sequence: CASSIGTSGGRQRTQYF.

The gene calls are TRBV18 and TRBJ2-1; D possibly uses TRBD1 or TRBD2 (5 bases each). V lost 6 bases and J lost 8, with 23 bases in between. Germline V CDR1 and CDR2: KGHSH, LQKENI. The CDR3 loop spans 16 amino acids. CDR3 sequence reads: CASSEGIRAGNHEQFF. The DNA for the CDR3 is TGTGCCAGCTCCGAGGGAATCCGTGCAGGGAACCATGAGCAGTTCTTC.

The CDR3 here is CASSLAPTGFLDYGYTF. In DNA, the CDR3 is TGTGCCAGCAGCTTAGCCCCGACAGGGTTCTTGGACTATGGCTACACCTTC. The gene calls are TRBV11-2 and TRBJ1-2; 7 nucleotides align to TRBD1. CDR1 is SGHAT and CDR2 is FQNNGV in the germline V gene. The length of the CDR3 is 17 residues. Trimming cost V 1 base and J 3 bases; bases outside gene matches: 11.

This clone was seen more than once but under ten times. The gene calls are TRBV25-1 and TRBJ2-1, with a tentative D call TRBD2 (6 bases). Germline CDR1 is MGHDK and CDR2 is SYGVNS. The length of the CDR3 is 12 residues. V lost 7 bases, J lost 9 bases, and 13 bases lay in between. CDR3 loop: CASTGVDGEQFF. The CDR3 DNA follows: TGTGCCAGCACGGGGGTAGACGGTGAGCAGTTCTTC.

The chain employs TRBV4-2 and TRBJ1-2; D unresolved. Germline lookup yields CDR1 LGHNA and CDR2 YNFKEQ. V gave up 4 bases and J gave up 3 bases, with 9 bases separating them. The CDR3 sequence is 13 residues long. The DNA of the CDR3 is TGTGCCAGCAGCCCCGGCGGGCACTATGGCTACACCTTC. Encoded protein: CASSPGGHYGYTF.

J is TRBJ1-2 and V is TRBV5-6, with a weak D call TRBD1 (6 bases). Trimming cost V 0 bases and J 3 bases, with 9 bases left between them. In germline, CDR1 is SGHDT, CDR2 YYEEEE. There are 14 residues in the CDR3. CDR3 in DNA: TGTGCCAGCAGCTTGGGGGACACTTACTATGGCTACACCTTC. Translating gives CASSLGDTYYGYTF.

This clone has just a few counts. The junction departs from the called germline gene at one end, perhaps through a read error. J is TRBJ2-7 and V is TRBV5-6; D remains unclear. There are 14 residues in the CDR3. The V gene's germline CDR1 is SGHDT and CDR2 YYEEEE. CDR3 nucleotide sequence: TGTGCCAGCTCCAGAGGACCTTACTCCCACGAGCAGTACTTC. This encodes CASSRGPYSHEQYF.

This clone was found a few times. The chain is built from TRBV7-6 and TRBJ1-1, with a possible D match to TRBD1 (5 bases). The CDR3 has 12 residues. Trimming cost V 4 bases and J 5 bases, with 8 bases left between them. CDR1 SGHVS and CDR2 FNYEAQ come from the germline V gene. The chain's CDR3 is CASSSGETEAFF. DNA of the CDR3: TGTGCCAGCAGCTCGGGGGAAACTGAAGCTTTCTTT.

The chain's CDR3 is CASSVAGGYEQFF. The CDR3 DNA reads as TGTGCCAGCAGTGTGGCGGGGGGCTATGAGCAGTTCTTC. V and J are TRBV6-1 and TRBJ2-1; 8 positions agree with TRBD2. The ends lost 4 bases at V and 8 bases at J; junction bases unmatched: 4. Per germline, CDR1 MNHNS and CDR2 SASEGT. The CDR3 covers 13 residues.